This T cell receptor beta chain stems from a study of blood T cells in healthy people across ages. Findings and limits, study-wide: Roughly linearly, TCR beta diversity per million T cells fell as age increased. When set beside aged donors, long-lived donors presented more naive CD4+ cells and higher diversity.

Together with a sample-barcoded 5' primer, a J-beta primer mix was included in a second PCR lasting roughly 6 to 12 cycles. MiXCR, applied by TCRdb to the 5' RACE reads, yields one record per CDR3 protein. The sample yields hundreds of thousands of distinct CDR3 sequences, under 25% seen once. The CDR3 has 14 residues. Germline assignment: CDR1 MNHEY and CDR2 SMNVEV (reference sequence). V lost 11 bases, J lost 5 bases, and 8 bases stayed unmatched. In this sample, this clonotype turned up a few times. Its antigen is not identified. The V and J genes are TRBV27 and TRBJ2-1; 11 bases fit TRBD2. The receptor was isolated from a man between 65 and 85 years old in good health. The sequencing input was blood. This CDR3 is CAHVAGGEDNEQFF. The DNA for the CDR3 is TGTGCCCACGTAGCGGGAGGGGAAGACAATGAGCAGTTCTTC.